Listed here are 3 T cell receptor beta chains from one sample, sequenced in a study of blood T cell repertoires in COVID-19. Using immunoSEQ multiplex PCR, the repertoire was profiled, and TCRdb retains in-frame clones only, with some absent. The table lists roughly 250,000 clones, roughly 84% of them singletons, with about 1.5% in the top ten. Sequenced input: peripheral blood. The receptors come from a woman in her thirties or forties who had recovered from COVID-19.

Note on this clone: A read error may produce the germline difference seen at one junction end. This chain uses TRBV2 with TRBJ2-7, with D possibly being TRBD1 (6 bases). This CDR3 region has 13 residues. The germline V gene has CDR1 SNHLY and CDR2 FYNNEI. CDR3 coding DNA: TGTGCCAGCAGTGATTTGGCAGGGGCCCTACCCCTTTTC. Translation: CASSDLAGALPLF. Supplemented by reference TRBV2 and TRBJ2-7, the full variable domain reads EPEVTQTPSHQVTQMGQEVILRCVPISNHLYFYWYRQILGQKVEFLVSFYNNEISEKSEIFDDQFSVERPDGSNFTLKIRSTKLEDSAMYFCASSDLAGALPLFGPGTRLTVT.

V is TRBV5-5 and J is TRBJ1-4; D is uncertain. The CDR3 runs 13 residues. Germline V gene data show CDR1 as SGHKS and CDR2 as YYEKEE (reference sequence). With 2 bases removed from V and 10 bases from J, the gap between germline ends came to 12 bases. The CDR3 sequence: CASSFQNPGKLFF. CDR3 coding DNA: TGTGCCAGCAGCTTCCAAAACCCGGGAAAACTGTTTTTT.

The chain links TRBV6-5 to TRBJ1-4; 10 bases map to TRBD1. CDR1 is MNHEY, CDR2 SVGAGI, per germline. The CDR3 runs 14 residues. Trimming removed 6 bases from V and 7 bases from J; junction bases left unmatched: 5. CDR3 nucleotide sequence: TGTGCCAGCAGATTCAGGACAGGGGGTGAAAAACTGTTTTTT. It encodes CASRFRTGGEKLFF.